The rows below give T cell receptor beta chains drawn from one sample of a study of blood T cell repertoires in COVID-19. Assay used: immunoSEQ multiplex PCR; TCRdb lists only in-frame clones, some missing. The sample carries roughly 180,000 clones, roughly three quarters recorded once. Sequencing input: peripheral blood. The receptors come from a man aged 55 to 69 with active or convalescent COVID-19. CDR3s include the opening cysteine and the closing phenylalanine or tryptophan. A D gene is named only where the DNA matches it firmly. Some rows have no size entry. The others give once, few or many, or a class for an expanded clone.

abundance	v_gene	j_gene	d_gene	CDR3nt	CDR3aa
-	TRBV7-9	TRBJ1-6	TRBD1	TGTGCCAGCAGGCCCGGGACAGGGTCTCTCTATTCACCCCTCCACTTT	CASRPGTGSLYSPLHF
-	TRBV6-5	TRBJ1-2	-	TGTGCCAGCAGTTACGTGGGATTCCGGGGTGGCTACACCTTC	CASSYVGFRGGYTF
-	TRBV28	TRBJ2-7	TRBD1	TGTGCCAGCAGTTTTATGGCAGGGGGTGCACCCAGGAGCTCCTACGAGCAGTACTTC	CASSFMAGGAPRSSYEQYF
once	TRBV7-2	TRBJ2-7	TRBD2	TGTGCCAGCAGCTTTTGGACAGCGGGAGTCTACGAGCAGTACTTC	CASSFWTAGVYEQYF
-	TRBV7-8	TRBJ1-2	-	TGTGCCAGCAGCTTAGTCGAGGTAGCCTATGGCTACACCTTC	CASSLVEVAYGYTF
-	TRBV15	TRBJ1-1	TRBD1	TGTGCCACCAGCAGAGTTGACAGGGTCGATTCTGAAGCTTTCTTT	CATSRVDRVDSEAFF
-	TRBV15	TRBJ2-1	TRBD2	TGTGCCACCAGCAGAGGACTTACTAGCGGGGCCTCCTACAATGAGCAGTTCTTC	CATSRGLTSGASYNEQFF
-	TRBV7-3	TRBJ2-2	TRBD1	TGTGCCAGCAGCCGGGACAGCGCGAACACCGGGGAGCTGTTTTTT	CASSRDSANTGELFF
-	TRBV13	TRBJ2-3	-	TGTGCCAGCCGGGACACCGGCACAGATACGCAGTATTTT	CASRDTGTDTQYF
-	TRBV25-1	TRBJ2-7	TRBD2	TGTGCCAGCAGTGCGCGGCGGGGGAAATCTACCTACGAGCAGTACTTC	CASSARRGKSTYEQYF
few	TRBV19	TRBJ2-7	-	TGTGCCAGTAGCTACGGGACATCGGCCTACGAGCAGTACTTC	CASSYGTSAYEQYF
-	TRBV6-1	TRBJ2-7	TRBD1	TGTGCCAGCAGTGGCCGGAACAGGGGGCGTCACTACGAGCAGTACTTC	CASSGRNRGRHYEQYF
-	TRBV21-1	TRBJ2-7	-	TGTGCCAGTCCGTTTGTCGACAGAAGGAGCCATTCCTCCTACGAGCAGTACTTC	CASPFVDRRSHSSYEQYF
-	TRBV2	TRBJ1-2	-	TGTGCCAGCAGCATCAGGGAGGACTATGGCTACACCTTC	CASSIREDYGYTF
-	TRBV15	TRBJ1-5	-	TGTGCCACCACTTCAAGCGTGAGCAGGGTCAATCAGCCCCAGCATTTT	CATTSSVSRVNQPQHF
once	TRBV5-1	TRBJ2-2	-	TGCGCCAGCAGCTTGACAAACACCGGGGAGCTGTTTTTT	CASSLTNTGELFF
-	TRBV10-3	TRBJ2-1	TRBD2	TGTGCCATCAGTGTAGCGGGAGAAACCTACAATGAGCAGTTCTTC	CAISVAGETYNEQFF
-	TRBV24-1	TRBJ2-7	TRBD2	TGTGCCACCAGTGTTAGCGGGAGGACTGAGCAGTACTTC	CATSVSGRTEQYF